The 29 T cell receptor beta chains listed next were all sequenced from one sample in a study of blood T cell repertoires in COVID-19. Profiled with immunoSEQ multiplex PCR; TCRdb holds only in-frame clones, not every one. Of 75,000 to 100,000 clones in the sample, around four fifths were seen once. Sequenced input: peripheral blood. These TCRs come from a human donor in a cohort sampled during active COVID-19.

The chain combines TRBV28 with TRBJ1-2; 9 bases are shared with TRBD1. The germline gives CDR1 MDHEN, CDR2 SYDVKM. This CDR3 contains 17 residues. V dropped 10 bases and J dropped 2; count of bases not matched to a gene: 17. CDR3 in amino acids: CATETGGVRAVNYGYTF. Written as DNA, the CDR3 is TGTGCCACCGAGACAGGGGGGGTCCGAGCAGTAAACTATGGCTACACCTTC.

The V gene is TRBV28, the J gene TRBJ1-1, with unresolved D. The germline V gene has CDR1 MDHEN and CDR2 SYDVKM. V shed 6 bases and J shed 11 bases, with 19 bases lying between them. The length of the CDR3 is 13 residues. The CDR3 protein is CASSLTTPVRAFF. Written as DNA, the CDR3 is TGTGCCAGCAGCCTTACCACCCCAGTGAGGGCTTTCTTT.

This clone was counted only a few times. The chain has TRBV7-9 and TRBJ1-2, with D maybe TRBD1 (5 bases). V lost 8 bases and J lost 4, with 8 bases in between. Germline CDR1 is SEHNR and CDR2 is FQNEAQ (reference sequence). This CDR3 is built from 11 residues. As DNA, the CDR3 is TGTGCCAGCGGGGGGAGCTATGGCTACACCTTC. Its protein product is CASGGSYGYTF.

The CDR3 loop is CASSLDRGDYNEQFF. CDR3 in DNA: TGTGCCAGCAGCTTAGATCGAGGAGACTACAATGAGCAGTTCTTC. V gene TRBV11-2 combines with J gene TRBJ2-1; D uncertain. Germline CDR1 is SGHAT and CDR2 is FQNNGV. V was cut by 0 bases and J by 3 bases, with 9 bases left in between. The CDR3 spans 15 residues.

V usage is TRBV19 and J usage is TRBJ2-7, with 7 bases fitting TRBD2. Germline V gives CDR1 LNHDA, CDR2 SQIVND (reference sequence). The CDR3 loop spans 14 amino acids. V lost 3 bases and J lost 4; bases outside the gene matches: 6. The CDR3 region has the DNA TGTGCCAGTAGTATCAACAGCGGGACTTACGAGCAGTACTTC. Protein product: CASSINSGTYEQYF.

V and J are TRBV5-1 and TRBJ2-3; no firm D call. Between the trimmed V and J ends, which lost 7 bases and 1 base, there was a span of 13 bases. Germline CDR1 and CDR2: SGHRS and YFSETQ. This CDR3 has 14 residues. CDR3 sequence: CASLDLGGTDTQYF. In nucleotides, the CDR3 is TGCGCCAGCCTAGACCTCGGAGGCACAGATACGCAGTATTTT.

This chain links TRBV6-2 or TRBV6-3 with TRBJ2-7, with 12 bases that match TRBD2. V shed 5 bases, J shed 4 bases, and the junction held 9 bases outside the gene matches. Germline CDR1 reads MNHEY; CDR2 reads SVGEGT. CDR3 length equals 16 residues. The CDR3 coding sequence is TGTGCCAGCAGTCAACACTCGACTAGCGGGGGATACGAGCAGTACTTC. This encodes CASSQHSTSGGYEQYF.

This sequence joins TRBV11-2 and TRBJ1-6; D perhaps matches TRBD1 (5 bases). Trimming removed 2 bases at V and 9 bases at J, with 14 bases between. CDR3 size: 15 residues. CDR1 SGHAT and CDR2 FQNNGV come from the germline V gene. The CDR3, as DNA: TGTGCCAGCAGCTTATTGATCGGGGGAGGTTCACCCCTCCACTTT. This codes for CASSLLIGGGSPLHF.

CDR3 in DNA: TGTGCCAGCAGCTTACCGTTGGACAGCTCTGGAAACACCATATATTTT. Translated: CASSLPLDSSGNTIYF. The chain uses TRBV7-9 and TRBJ1-3, with a possible D match to TRBD1 (6 bases). The CDR3 consists of 16 residues. With 2 bases removed from V and 0 bases from J, the gap between germline ends came to 11 bases. Germline loops: CDR1 SEHNR, CDR2 FQNEAQ (reference sequence).

This rearrangement joins TRBV7-2 to TRBJ2-2; D is possibly TRBD2 (5 bases). Looked up from germline, CDR1 is SGHTA and CDR2 is FQGNSA. The CDR3 consists of 14 residues. V gave up 3 bases and J gave up 2 bases, with 7 bases separating them. The CDR3 here is CASSFSGNTGELFF. The CDR3 region has the DNA TGTGCCAGCAGCTTCTCGGGAAACACCGGGGAGCTGTTTTTT.

The V and J genes are TRBV29-1 and TRBJ2-3; TRBD1 matches 8 bases. The CDR3 extends over 16 amino acids. The germline CDR1 and CDR2 sequences are SQVTM and ANQGSEA. V was pared by 1 base and J by 0 bases, with 6 bases of the junction left unmatched. CDR3 sequence (DNA): TGCAGCGTTGAAGGGACGAGGACAGGGAGCACAGATACGCAGTATTTT. It translates to CSVEGTRTGSTDTQYF.

The chain combines TRBV24-1 with TRBJ1-1; 10 bases fit TRBD1. Unmatched junction bases numbered 10, after V lost 9 bases and J lost 4 bases. CDR1 is KGHDR and CDR2 is SFDVKD in the germline V gene. This CDR3 region has 15 residues. This CDR3 reads CATAPGTGEVTEAFF. DNA of the CDR3: TGTGCCACCGCTCCCGGGACAGGGGAGGTCACTGAAGCTTTCTTT.

The rearrangement joins TRBV7-3 to TRBJ1-2; 11 bases are shared with TRBD1. Per the germline V gene, CDR1 is SGHTA and CDR2 is FQGTGA. The CDR3 sequence is 15 residues long. The junction had 7 bases not matched to a gene; V was cut back by 2 bases and J by 8 bases. The CDR3 is CASSLGTGGVFGYTF. CDR3 nucleotides: TGTGCCAGCAGCTTAGGGACAGGGGGAGTTTTCGGCTACACCTTC.

The J gene is TRBJ1-4, the V gene TRBV11-2; D perhaps matches TRBD1 (6 bases). The CDR3 sequence is 13 residues long. CDR1 and CDR2 (germline): SGHAT, FQNNGV. Trimming took off 0 bases at V and 9 bases at J, with 8 bases between the two ends. CDR3 sequence reads: CASSLEGGQKLFF. DNA for the CDR3: TGTGCCAGCAGCTTAGAGGGGGGGCAAAAACTGTTTTTT.

The rearrangement joins TRBV4-1 to TRBJ2-5; TRBD2 aligns across 7 bases. The junction had 10 bases not matched to a gene; V was cut back by 1 base and J by 5 bases. Per the germline V gene, CDR1 is MGHRA and CDR2 is YSYEKL. CDR3 size: 16 residues. CDR3 sequence: CASSQGRGRERETQYF. The CDR3 coding sequence is TGCGCCAGCAGCCAAGGACGCGGGAGAGAAAGGGAGACCCAGTACTTC.

The chain links TRBV29-1 to TRBJ2-2; tentative D call: TRBD2 (5 bases). Germline CDR1 and CDR2: SQVTM and ANQGSEA. Trimming shortened V by 2 bases and J by 4 bases, and 11 bases separated the two germline ends. This CDR3 region has 14 residues. The CDR3 bases are TGCAGCGTTGAAAAGTCCCGGGGCACCGGGGAGCTGTTTTTT. Translated, it gives CSVEKSRGTGELFF.

This sequence joins TRBV5-1 and TRBJ2-5; D is possibly TRBD2 (6 bases). The CDR3 length is 14 residues. Trimming shortened V by 2 bases and J by 1 base, and 9 bases separated the two germline ends. Germline CDR1 and CDR2: SGHRS and YFSETQ. CDR3 region: CASSFSGTQETQYF. CDR3 in DNA: TGCGCCAGCAGCTTTAGCGGAACCCAAGAGACCCAGTACTTC.

The sample holds one count of this clone. The rearrangement uses TRBV5-8 and TRBJ1-4, with D possibly being TRBD1 (5 bases). The CDR3 runs to 15 residues. With 1 base removed from V and 3 bases from J, the gap between germline ends came to 10 bases. Germline loops: CDR1 SGHTS, CDR2 YDEGEE. The DNA of the CDR3 is TGTGCCAGCAGCTTGTCGCGGGGACCTAATGAAAAACTGTTTTTT. The encoded protein is CASSLSRGPNEKLFF.

The genes are TRBV2 and TRBJ2-5; D ambiguous. CDR1 SNHLY and CDR2 FYNNEI come from the germline V gene. The ends were cut back, 1 base at V and 4 bases at J, with 7 bases in the middle. The CDR3 is 13 residues long. The CDR3 DNA follows: TGTGCCAGCAGTGAAGTCAGAGGAGAGACCCAGTACTTC. Protein: CASSEVRGETQYF.

Judged by abundance, this clone is medium-sized. Distinct nucleotide sequences in the sample also encode this CDR3. The V call is TRBV5-1, the J call TRBJ2-1; 8 nucleotides line up with TRBD2. V lost 4 bases and J lost 0; bases outside the gene matches: 3. The length of the CDR3 is 15 residues. CDR1 is SGHRS and CDR2 is YFSETQ in the germline V gene. CDR3 DNA sequence: TGCGCCAGCAGCCCCAGCGGGAGCTCCTACAATGAGCAGTTCTTC. It encodes CASSPSGSSYNEQFF.

The chain couples TRBV10-3 to TRBJ2-5, with TRBD1 identical over 9 bases. J lost 3 bases, V lost 8 bases, and 7 bases had no gene match. The CDR3 runs to 14 residues. Germline V gene lookup returns CDR1 ENHRY and CDR2 SYGVKD. The DNA of the CDR3 is TGTGCCATCCAGGGACAGGGAATAAAAGAGACCCAGTACTTC. Encoded protein: CAIQGQGIKETQYF.

The chain has TRBV10-3 and TRBJ2-2; possible D gene TRBD1, 6 bases. The CDR3 loop spans 15 amino acids. Looked up from germline, CDR1 is ENHRY and CDR2 is SYGVKD. V was shortened by 2 bases and J by 1 base, with 8 bases between the two germline ends. CDR3 DNA sequence: TGTGCCATCAGTGAGACGGGACAGAACACCGGGGAGCTGTTTTTT. Translated, it gives CAISETGQNTGELFF.

The rearrangement uses TRBV28 and TRBJ2-1; 10 bases match TRBD2. Germline V lookup: CDR1 MDHEN, CDR2 SYDVKM. The CDR3 loop spans 16 amino acids. The V segment lost 2 bases and the J segment 8 bases; nucleotides outside the gene matches: 9. In nucleotides, the CDR3 is TGTGCCAGCAGTTTACCTAGCGGGAGATTAGGGGATGAGCAGTTCTTC. Translated, it gives CASSLPSGRLGDEQFF.

The rearrangement uses TRBV19 and TRBJ1-2; TRBD1 matches at 9 bases. J was trimmed by 1 base and V by 6 bases; bases with no gene match: 3. The CDR3 is 14 amino acids. CDR1 is LNHDA and CDR2 is SQIVND in the germline V gene (reference sequence). The chain's CDR3 is CASSQDRGNYGYTF. The CDR3 nucleotides read TGTGCCAGTAGCCAGGACAGGGGTAACTATGGCTACACCTTC.

The chain joins TRBV20-1 to TRBJ1-2, with D uncertain. Germline loops: CDR1 DFQATT, CDR2 SNEGSKA (reference sequence). This CDR3 spans 13 amino acids. Trimming stripped 3 bases from V and 4 bases from J, with 12 bases between. DNA of the CDR3: TGCAGTGCTAGTTTTCGGTCGAGCTATGGCTACACCTTC. Translation: CSASFRSSYGYTF.

The rearrangement links TRBV4-3 to TRBJ1-4; 7 bases fit TRBD1. Trimming at V came to 3 bases and at J to 8 bases, leaving 6 bases not matched to a gene. The length of the CDR3 is 14 residues. CDR1 is LGHNA and CDR2 is YSLEER in the germline V gene. CDR3 residues: CASSQGDSREKLFF. The CDR3 DNA is TGCGCCAGCAGCCAGGGGGACAGTCGAGAAAAACTGTTTTTT.

The chain carries TRBV19 and TRBJ1-1; D gene ambiguous. The V gene lost 3 bases and the J gene lost 3 bases, with 5 bases spanning the gap. This CDR3 is built from 12 residues. Germline-derived CDR1 and CDR2 are LNHDA and SQIVND (reference sequence). CDR3 region: CASSIRDTEAFF. CDR3 coding DNA: TGTGCCAGTAGTATCCGGGACACTGAAGCTTTCTTT.

V is TRBV28 and J is TRBJ2-5; the D is unclear. CDR3 size: 13 residues. The germline V gene encodes CDR1 MDHEN and CDR2 SYDVKM. The germline V and J ends were trimmed by 5 bases and 5 bases, with 12 bases remaining between them. The CDR3 region has the DNA TGTGCCAGCAGTGCCCCTTCCAGGGAGACCCAGTACTTC. Translated: CASSAPSRETQYF.

V is TRBV9 and J is TRBJ1-3; D is ambiguous. V gave up 6 bases and J gave up 0 bases, with 10 bases separating them. The germline gives CDR1 SGDLS, CDR2 YYNGEE. This CDR3 contains 14 residues. In DNA form, the CDR3 reads TGTGCCAGCACCATGGGAGTCTCTGGAAACACCATATATTTT. Its protein product is CASTMGVSGNTIYF.